Below, 13 T cell receptor beta chains from the same sample are listed, as sequenced in a study of shared clonotypes between healthy human individuals. The repertoire was sequenced with immunoSEQ multiplex PCR; TCRdb's copy has only in-frame clones and lacks some. The table lists approximately 980,000 clones, around 80% of them singletons, with approximately 1.5% in the top ten. Source material: memory CD4+ T cells sorted from blood. This sample's subset: CD45RA-negative fraction. The source is a man younger than 30 in good health.

The chain has TRBV5-1 and TRBJ1-4, with D possibly TRBD1 on 5 matching bases. Trimming removed 5 bases at V and 8 bases at J, with 13 bases between. There are 13 residues in the CDR3. The germline V gene has CDR1 SGHRS and CDR2 YFSETQ. The DNA of the CDR3 is TGCGCCAGCAGGCAGGGTGGTAAAGAAAAACTGTTTTTT. This encodes CASRQGGKEKLFF.

The CDR3 DNA sequence: TGTGCCACCAGCAGTCAGTTAAACCGGGAGCTGTTTTTT. Translated: CATSSQLNRELFF. The chain carries TRBV15 and TRBJ2-2; D is uncertain. Trimming left V 3 bases short and J 9 bases short, with 11 bases between. This CDR3 region has 13 residues. Germline CDR1 reads LNHNV; CDR2 reads YYDKDF (reference sequence).

This clone was seen more than once but under ten times. This sequence joins TRBV19 and TRBJ1-6; unclear D gene. The CDR3 runs 14 residues. Germline V gives CDR1 LNHDA, CDR2 SQIVND (reference sequence). The V end was cut by 4 bases, the J end by 3 bases, with 7 bases between. The CDR3 sequence is CASSKVIYNSPLHF. CDR3 nucleotide sequence: TGTGCCAGTAGTAAGGTGATCTATAATTCACCCCTCCACTTT.

This clone turned up a few times. The V and J genes are TRBV25-1 and TRBJ1-5; D is perhaps TRBD1 (6 bases). The CDR3 runs to 13 residues. Germline CDR1 MGHDK, CDR2 SYGVNS. Trimming took off 3 bases at V and 4 bases at J, with 7 bases between the two ends. The CDR3: CASSDRGNQPQHF. The DNA for the CDR3 is TGTGCCAGCAGTGACAGGGGAAATCAGCCCCAGCATTTT.

Comments on this clone: Other DNA sequences from this sample encode an identical CDR3 as well. CDR3 sequence (DNA): TGTGCCAGCAGTTTATCGTCTGGGGCCAACGTCCTGACTTTC. Amino acids: CASSLSSGANVLTF. The V call is TRBV27, the J call TRBJ2-6; D is ambiguous. Germline CDR1 MNHEY, CDR2 SMNVEV (reference sequence). This CDR3 contains 14 residues. V was clipped by 0 bases and J by 1 base, with 1 base between them.

The table lists this clone with a few counts. The chain employs TRBV7-8 and TRBJ2-6; 7 nucleotides line up with TRBD2. The V segment lost 7 bases and the J segment 2 bases; nucleotides outside the gene matches: 2. Germline V gene data show CDR1 as SGHVS and CDR2 as FQNEAQ. The CDR3 contains 14 residues. The CDR3 nucleotides are TGTGCCAGCACCGGACTAGCTGGGGCCAACGTCCTGACTTTC. It is translated as CASTGLAGANVLTF.

About this clone: Other DNA sequences within the sample encode an identical CDR3. J is TRBJ2-3 and V is TRBV7-8; TRBD2 matches at 7 bases. Germline V gene sequence: CDR1 SGHVS, CDR2 FQNEAQ. J gave up 2 bases and V 5 bases, and 7 bases lay outside the gene matches. The CDR3 runs to 15 residues. The CDR3 DNA follows: TGTGCCAGCAGCCTCGGGGGGACCAACACAGATACGCAGTATTTT. It translates to CASSLGGTNTDTQYF. Filled out from reference TRBV7-8 and TRBJ2-3, the complete variable domain reads GAGVSQSPRYKVAKRGQDVALRCDPISGHVSLFWYQQALGQGPEFLTYFQNEAQLDKSGLPSDRFFAERPEGSVSTLKIQRTQQEDSAVYLCASSLGGTNTDTQYFGPGTRLTVL.

The table lists this clone with a count of one. In DNA, the CDR3 is TGTGCCAGCAGTCCCAGACGCTCGGGTGGCTACACCTTC. Residues: CASSPRRSGGYTF. The gene calls are TRBV6-5 and TRBJ1-2, with D unclear. V lost 5 bases and J lost 7, with 14 bases in between. Germline values: CDR1 MNHEY, CDR2 SVGAGI. The CDR3 extends over 13 amino acids.

V usage is TRBV21-1 and J usage is TRBJ2-7; the table's D call, TRBD1, was not checked against the DNA. TRBV21-1 is tagged as a pseudogene. CDR3 length: 15 residues. CDR3 bases: TGTGCCAGCAGCCGAAGGGCACAGGACGACTACGAGCAGTACTTC. This translates into CASSRRAQDDYEQYF.

Turning to this clone: This same CDR3 is encoded by further DNA sequences in the sample. The CDR3 is CASSFGDTQYF. In DNA, the CDR3 is TGCGCCAGCAGCTTCGGTGATACGCAGTATTTT. This sequence joins TRBV5-1 and TRBJ2-3; D is unresolved. Trimming shortened V by 2 bases and J by 6 bases, and 4 bases separated the two germline ends. Germline V gene data show CDR1 as SGHRS and CDR2 as YFSETQ. The CDR3 runs 11 residues.

The V and J genes are TRBV6-1 and TRBJ2-3; D is ambiguous. CDR3 length equals 13 residues. Germline V CDR1 and CDR2: MNHNS, SASEGT. Trimming shortened V by 3 bases and J by 6 bases, and 10 bases separated the two germline ends. Here the CDR3 reads CASSDFGRDTQYF. For the CDR3, the DNA is TGTGCCAGCAGTGATTTTGGGCGCGATACGCAGTATTTT.

V is TRBV29-1 and J is TRBJ2-7, with D possibly TRBD2 on 7 matching bases. V gave up 6 bases and J gave up 5 bases, with 14 bases separating them. Germline CDR1 is SQVTM and CDR2 is ANQGSEA. The CDR3 is made up of 12 amino acids. This chain's CDR3 is CSVKGGDHEQYF. The CDR3 DNA reads as TGCAGCGTAAAAGGGGGGGACCACGAGCAGTACTTC.

V and J are TRBV6-5 and TRBJ1-6; the D is unclear. V was trimmed by 6 bases and J by 5 bases, leaving 11 bases between them. This CDR3 has 14 residues. CDR1 is MNHEY and CDR2 is SVGAGI in the germline V gene. DNA of the CDR3: TGTGCCAGCAGCGAGGCACGGAATAATTCACCCCTCCACTTT. It codes for CASSEARNNSPLHF.